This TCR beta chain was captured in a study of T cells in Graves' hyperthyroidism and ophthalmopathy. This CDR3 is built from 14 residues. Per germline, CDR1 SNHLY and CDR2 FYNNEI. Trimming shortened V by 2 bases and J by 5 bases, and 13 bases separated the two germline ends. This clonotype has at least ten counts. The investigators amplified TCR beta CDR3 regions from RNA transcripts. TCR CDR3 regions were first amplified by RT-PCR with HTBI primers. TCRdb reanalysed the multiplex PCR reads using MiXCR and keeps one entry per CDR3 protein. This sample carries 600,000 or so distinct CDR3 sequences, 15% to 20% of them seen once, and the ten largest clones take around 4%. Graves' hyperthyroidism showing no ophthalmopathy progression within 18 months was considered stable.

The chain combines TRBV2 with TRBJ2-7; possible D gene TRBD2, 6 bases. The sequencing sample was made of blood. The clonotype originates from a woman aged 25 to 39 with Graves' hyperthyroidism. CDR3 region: CASSEIGWEDEQYF. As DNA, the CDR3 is TGTGCCAGCAGTGAAATAGGATGGGAGGACGAGCAGTACTTC.